These T cell receptor beta chains were read from a single sample in a study of blood T cell repertoires in COVID-19. TCRdb's copy holds only in-frame clones and misses some; the assay was immunoSEQ multiplex PCR. The data hold some 83,000 clones, with approximately 87% observed a single time. The sequenced sample was peripheral blood. The receptors were gathered from a man older than 75 in a cohort sampled during active COVID-19. The CDR3 runs from the conserved cysteine through the conserved F or W. Each record gives: CDR3 length, J gene, D gene, clone size, V gene, CDR3 protein, CDR3 DNA. The D gene is left open where the match is weak. Not every row has a clone size; where given, it reads once, few, many or a size class.

length: 14
J: TRBJ2-5
D: TRBD2
size: .
V: TRBV6-5
CDR3: CASNRLAGQETQYF
DNA: TGTGCCAGCAACAGACTAGCGGGGCAAGAGACCCAGTACTTC

length: 17
J: TRBJ1-3
D: .
size: .
V: TRBV19
CDR3: CASSSVWQGPTGNTIYF
DNA: TGTGCCAGTAGTTCGGTTTGGCAGGGCCCGACGGGAAACACCATATATTTT

length: 16
J: TRBJ2-2
D: TRBD2
size: .
V: TRBV19
CDR3: CASSIFSGGISGELFF
DNA: TGTGCCAGTAGTATTTTCAGCGGGGGTATTTCCGGGGAGCTGTTTTTT

length: 15
J: TRBJ2-7
D: TRBD2
size: .
V: TRBV6-5
CDR3: CASSYSGGVSYEQYF
DNA: TGTGCCAGCAGTTACTCGGGGGGGGTGTCCTACGAGCAGTACTTC

length: 14
J: TRBJ1-2
D: .
size: .
V: TRBV2
CDR3: CASSRGPVNYGYTF
DNA: TGTGCCAGCAGTAGGGGCCCCGTTAACTATGGCTACACCTTC

length: 14
J: TRBJ1-1
D: TRBD1
size: .
V: TRBV7-2
CDR3: CASNRDRDDTEAFF
DNA: TGTGCCAGCAACCGGGACAGGGATGACACTGAAGCTTTCTTT

length: 12
J: TRBJ2-1
D: .
size: .
V: TRBV5-4
CDR3: CASSLLQNEQFF
DNA: TGTGCCAGCAGCTTGTTGCAGAATGAGCAGTTCTTC

length: 14
J: TRBJ1-2
D: TRBD1
size: .
V: TRBV3-1/TRBV3-2
CDR3: CASSQGGQGVGYTF
DNA: TGTGCCAGCAGCCAAGGGGGACAGGGCGTTGGCTACACCTTC

length: 16
J: TRBJ1-1
D: TRBD1
size: once
V: TRBV6-6
CDR3: CASSYPRQGLNTEAFF
DNA: TGTGCCAGCAGTTACCCAAGACAGGGCTTAAACACTGAAGCTTTCTTT

length: 13
J: TRBJ1-1
D: .
size: .
V: TRBV7-9
CDR3: CASSLLLATEAFF
DNA: TGTGCCAGCAGTCTACTTTTAGCCACTGAAGCTTTCTTT

length: 15
J: TRBJ2-1
D: .
size: .
V: TRBV28
CDR3: CASKGAWGGGNEQFF
DNA: TGTGCCAGCAAGGGTGCGTGGGGAGGGGGCAATGAGCAGTTCTTC

length: 15
J: TRBJ2-5
D: TRBD1
size: .
V: TRBV7-2
CDR3: CASRPDRGWGETQYF
DNA: TGTGCCAGCAGGCCTGACAGGGGGTGGGGAGAGACCCAGTACTTC

length: 15
J: TRBJ2-7
D: .
size: .
V: TRBV5-6
CDR3: CASSSLTGTSYEQYF
DNA: TGTGCCAGCAGCTCATTGACAGGCACATCCTACGAGCAGTACTTC

length: 17
J: TRBJ2-3
D: .
size: .
V: TRBV4-1
CDR3: CASSQETGTTRTDTQYF
DNA: TGCGCCAGCAGCCAAGAGACCGGGACAACCCGCACAGATACGCAGTATTTT

length: 16
J: TRBJ2-3
D: TRBD1
size: once
V: TRBV28
CDR3: CASILGVGQGTDTQYF
DNA: TGTGCCAGCATCCTCGGCGTCGGACAGGGCACAGATACGCAGTATTTT

length: 14
J: TRBJ1-5
D: .
size: few
V: TRBV2
CDR3: CASSREAGNQPQHF
DNA: TGTGCCAGCAGTAGGGAGGCGGGAAATCAGCCCCAGCATTTT

length: 20
J: TRBJ2-4
D: TRBD1
size: .
V: TRBV5-1
CDR3: CASSLEPPGQGAIAKNIQYF
DNA: TGCGCCAGCAGCTTGGAACCTCCGGGACAGGGGGCGATAGCCAAAAACATTCAGTACTTC

length: 14
J: TRBJ2-2
D: .
size: few
V: TRBV7-3
CDR3: CASSRETGTGELFF
DNA: TGTGCCAGCAGCCGAGAGACGGGCACCGGGGAGCTGTTTTTT

length: 14
J: TRBJ1-5
D: TRBD1
size: .
V: TRBV2
CDR3: CASRPGGAYQPQHF
DNA: TGTGCCAGCAGACCAGGGGGCGCGTATCAGCCCCAGCATTTT

length: 17
J: TRBJ2-7
D: TRBD2
size: .
V: TRBV12-5
CDR3: CASGLAPLAGLPYEQYF
DNA: TGTGCTAGTGGTTTGGCCCCTCTAGCGGGGCTCCCCTACGAGCAGTACTTC

length: 15
J: TRBJ2-5
D: TRBD2
size: .
V: TRBV15
CDR3: CATTAIGGVQETQYF
DNA: TGTGCCACCACCGCTATTGGGGGGGTCCAAGAGACCCAGTACTTC

length: 14
J: TRBJ1-2
D: TRBD1
size: .
V: TRBV7-9
CDR3: CASSSEEGAVGYTF
DNA: TGTGCCAGCAGCTCCGAGGAGGGGGCGGTGGGCTACACCTTC

length: 15
J: TRBJ2-3
D: TRBD2
size: .
V: TRBV4-2
CDR3: CASRTSGVSTDTQYF
DNA: TGTGCCAGCAGGACTAGCGGGGTAAGCACAGATACGCAGTATTTT

length: 12
J: TRBJ1-5
D: TRBD1
size: few
V: TRBV19
CDR3: CCSGQGGKPQHF
DNA: TGTTGCTCGGGACAGGGTGGAAAGCCCCAGCATTTT

length: 16
J: TRBJ2-1
D: TRBD1
size: .
V: TRBV3-1/TRBV3-2
CDR3: CASSQDYRGRGSEQFF
DNA: TGTGCCAGCAGCCAAGATTACCGGGGCAGGGGGTCTGAGCAGTTCTTC

length: 15
J: TRBJ1-2
D: .
size: .
V: TRBV6-5
CDR3: CASSYSSGDYEGYTF
DNA: TGTGCCAGCAGTTACTCGAGTGGAGACTATGAGGGCTACACCTTC